The sequence of this TCR beta chain was determined in a study of blood T cells in healthy people across ages. A remark on this clonotype: No antigen is known for it.

The germline gives CDR1 MNHEY, CDR2 SVGEGT. The J segment lost 3 bases and the V segment lost 6 bases, leaving 8 bases of the junction unmatched. The CDR3 sequence is 15 residues long. Together with a sample-barcoded 5' primer, a J-beta primer mix was included in a second PCR lasting roughly 7 to 11 cycles. All cDNA molecules were each tagged by a template-switch adaptor with 12 random nucleotides. Each CDR3 protein is one row after TCRdb ran MiXCR on the 5' RACE reads. This sample has approximately 850,000 distinct CDR3 sequences, with 58% found just once. Study observations and caveats: Both naive CD4+ cell counts and diversity were greater in long-lived donors than in aged donors.

The sequenced material came from blood. V gene TRBV6-2 or TRBV6-3 combines with J gene TRBJ2-1; TRBD2 aligns across 7 bases. The receptor was derived from a man aged 30 to 39 in good health. The CDR3 DNA sequence: TGTGCCAGCAGCCCGGGAGGAACCCTCTACAATGAGCAGTTCTTC. Encoded protein: CASSPGGTLYNEQFF.